Listed here are 17 T cell receptor beta chains from one sample, sequenced in a study of blood T cell repertoires in COVID-19. This table comes from immunoSEQ multiplex PCR, and its TCRdb copy is limited to in-frame clones, with some not included. The sample consists of some 120,000 clones, 75% to 80% of them appearing once. The sample comprised peripheral blood. The source of these receptors is a human donor in a cohort sampled during active COVID-19.

The V and J genes are TRBV20-1 and TRBJ1-2; TRBD1 is a possible D gene (5 bases). The CDR3 has 15 residues. Germline V gives CDR1 DFQATT, CDR2 SNEGSKA (reference sequence). Trimming pared 3 bases from V and 4 bases from J, leaving 18 bases between. The CDR3 here is CSASPPSGGSYGYTF. The CDR3, as DNA: TGCAGTGCTAGTCCTCCCTCCGGGGGGAGCTATGGCTACACCTTC.

This clone occurred once. The rearrangement uses TRBV6-5 and TRBJ1-1; 9 bases are a match to TRBD1. The germline V gene encodes CDR1 MNHEY and CDR2 SVGAGI. Trimming took 4 bases from V and 5 from J; bases not matched to a gene: 8. The CDR3 runs 15 residues. CDR3 sequence (DNA): TGTGCCAGCAGTTTTTACAGGGGGCTCGAGACTGAAGCTTTCTTT. Translation: CASSFYRGLETEAFF.

The chain recombines TRBV28 with TRBJ2-7, with 7 bases that match TRBD1. With 6 bases clipped from V and 5 bases from J, the junction kept 4 bases outside the gene matches. The CDR3 spans 12 residues. CDR1 MDHEN and CDR2 SYDVKM come from the germline V gene. The CDR3 here is CASRTGFDEQYF. Written as DNA, the CDR3 is TGTGCCAGCAGGACAGGGTTCGACGAGCAGTACTTC.

The chain has TRBV11-2 and TRBJ1-6; D uncertain. CDR3 length equals 16 residues. Germline lookup yields CDR1 SGHAT and CDR2 FQNNGV. V lost 8 bases and J 2 bases, leaving 16 bases between the germline ends. The CDR3 reads CASSLTGNAYNSPLHF. The CDR3 bases are TGTGCCAGCTCTCTTACCGGGAACGCCTATAATTCACCCCTCCACTTT.

Written as DNA, the CDR3 is TGTGCCAGCAGCTCACCAGGGGCGGTTTCCTACTACGAGCAGTACTTC. This translates into CASSSPGAVSYYEQYF. This chain uses TRBV6-2 or TRBV6-3 with TRBJ2-7; D is perhaps TRBD1 (6 bases). The germline CDR1 and CDR2 sequences are MNHEY and SVGEGT. V was cut by 6 bases and J by 3 bases, with 21 bases left in between. The CDR3 is 16 residues long.

This chain uses TRBV10-3 with TRBJ1-2; TRBD1 is a possible D gene (5 bases). The length of the CDR3 is 13 residues. V lost 4 bases, J lost 7 bases, and 13 bases lay in between. Germline CDR1 ENHRY, CDR2 SYGVKD. CDR3 DNA: TGTGCCATCAGTGCAGACAGTTTTGGTGGCTACACCTTC. It yields the protein CAISADSFGGYTF.

The chain is built from TRBV13 and TRBJ1-1; D ambiguous. The germline V gene has CDR1 PRHDT and CDR2 FYEKMQ (reference sequence). The germline V and J ends were trimmed by 5 bases and 6 bases, with 10 bases remaining between them. The CDR3 spans 12 residues. In nucleotides, the CDR3 is TGTGCCAGCAGCCATAGTAATCCTGAAGCTTTCTTT. It yields the protein CASSHSNPEAFF.

The chain links TRBV10-2 to TRBJ1-1, with 7 bases identical to TRBD1. Unmatched junction bases numbered 5, after V lost 6 bases and J lost 1 base. CDR3 length equals 14 residues. Germline CDR1 is WSHSY and CDR2 is SAAADI. For the CDR3, the DNA is TGCGCCAGCAGAAGACAGGGAACGAACACTGAAGCTTTCTTT. Residues: CASRRQGTNTEAFF.

The genes are TRBV18 and TRBJ2-7, with D hard to call. Germline V gene lookup returns CDR1 KGHSH and CDR2 LQKENI. The CDR3 length is 12 residues. V was pared by 2 bases and J by 7 bases, with 9 bases between. CDR3 sequence: CASSPATREQYF. CDR3 sequence (DNA): TGTGCCAGCTCACCAGCCACTCGTGAGCAGTACTTC.

The chain uses TRBV13 and TRBJ2-7; TRBD1 agrees at 7 bases. Looked up from germline, CDR1 is PRHDT and CDR2 is FYEKMQ (reference sequence). The CDR3 runs to 14 residues. The J segment lost 0 bases and the V segment lost 5 bases, leaving 4 bases of the junction unmatched. The CDR3 region is CASSGRDSSYEQYF. The CDR3 coding sequence is TGTGCCAGCAGCGGCCGGGACAGCTCCTACGAGCAGTACTTC.

This chain links TRBV5-1 with TRBJ2-3; 11 bases line up with TRBD2. CDR1 is SGHRS, CDR2 YFSETQ, per germline. The CDR3 is 16 amino acids. The junction had 6 bases not matched to a gene; V was cut back by 3 bases and J by 3 bases. CDR3: CASSSGLAVSTDTQYF. The CDR3 bases are TGCGCCAGCAGCTCGGGACTAGCGGTATCTACAGATACGCAGTATTTT.

This chain joins TRBV28 and TRBJ1-2, with D possibly TRBD1 on 5 matching bases. Per the germline V gene, CDR1 is MDHEN and CDR2 is SYDVKM. V lost 10 bases, J lost 8 bases, and 14 bases lay in between. There are 11 residues in the CDR3. The CDR3: CATVGTRGYTF. The CDR3 DNA follows: TGTGCCACCGTGGGGACTCGGGGCTACACCTTC.

CDR3 DNA sequence: TGTGCCAGCAGCCCACTACAGGGCGATTATGGCTACACCTTC. It yields the protein CASSPLQGDYGYTF. The chain uses TRBV11-3 and TRBJ1-2, with a weak D call TRBD1 (6 bases). Trimming shortened V by 5 bases and J by 5 bases, and 15 bases separated the two germline ends. The V gene's germline CDR1 is SGHNT and CDR2 YENEEA. This CDR3 comprises 14 residues.

This chain joins TRBV19 and TRBJ1-1; unclear D gene. The CDR3 extends over 15 amino acids. The germline gives CDR1 LNHDA, CDR2 SQIVND (reference sequence). V was pared by 2 bases and J by 4 bases, with 14 bases between. The CDR3 sequence: CASSIWGDGTTEAFF. Written as DNA, the CDR3 is TGTGCCAGTAGTATATGGGGAGACGGTACCACTGAAGCTTTCTTT.

This clone was detected only a few times. The V and J genes are TRBV7-9 and TRBJ2-7; D ambiguous. V was shortened by 3 bases and J by 3 bases, with 6 bases between the two germline ends. The CDR3 contains 12 residues. The germline CDR1 and CDR2 sequences are SEHNR and FQNEAQ (reference sequence). CDR3 sequence (DNA): TGTGCCAGCAGCTTTATCGTCTACGAGCAGTACTTC. Translating gives CASSFIVYEQYF. Full variable domain (outside the CDR3, taken from reference TRBV7-9 and TRBJ2-7): DTGVSQNPRHKITKRGQNVTFRCDPISEHNRLYWYRQTLGQGPEFLTYFQNEAQLEKSRLLSDRFSAERPKGSFSTLEIQRTEQGDSAMYLCASSFIVYEQYFGPGTRLTVT.

The genes are TRBV5-6 and TRBJ1-6, with D possibly matching TRBD1 (6 bases). The V end was cut by 0 bases, the J end by 10 bases, with 20 bases between. Per the germline V gene, CDR1 is SGHDT and CDR2 is YYEEEE. This CDR3 is built from 17 residues. This CDR3 reads CASSLAAQGISGSPLHF. The CDR3 nucleotides read TGTGCCAGCAGCTTGGCGGCCCAGGGGATTTCGGGGTCACCCCTCCACTTT.

The rearrangement uses TRBV30 and TRBJ1-1, with D possibly matching TRBD1 (6 bases). CDR1 GTSNPN and CDR2 SVGIG come from the germline V gene (reference sequence). The CDR3 length is 15 residues. Trimming cost V 1 base and J 4 bases, with 16 bases left between them. The CDR3 reads CAWSGNRAVSTEAFF. CDR3 bases: TGTGCCTGGAGTGGGAACAGGGCTGTGAGCACTGAAGCTTTCTTT. The complete variable domain, with remaining parts taken from reference TRBV30 and TRBJ1-1, reads SQTIHQWPATLVQPVGSPLSLECTVEGTSNPNLYWYRQAAGRGLQLLFYSVGIGQISSEVPQNLSASRPQDRQFILSSKKLLLSDSGFYLCAWSGNRAVSTEAFFGQGTRLTVV.